Included here is one TCR beta chain sequence, with context. The TCRbeta library was prepared with unique molecular identifiers. From the PCR reads, TCRdb called clonotypes with MiXCR, one entry per CDR3 protein. The sample has about 500,000 distinct CDR3 sequences, less than 35% seen once. Per germline, CDR1 KGHDR and CDR2 SFDVKD. Between the trimmed V and J ends, which lost 3 bases and 10 bases, there was a span of 12 bases. The length of the CDR3 is 13 residues. The data originate from a study of T-cell reconstitution after alpha-beta-depleted transplantation in children. The V call is TRBV24-1, the J call TRBJ2-1; D is tentatively TRBD1 or TRBD2 (5 bases each). The sequence was obtained from a human donor who donated a stem cell graft to a child with aplastic anemia. The material sequenced was PBMCs from the stem cell graft donor, taken from the stem cell graft. Here the CDR3 reads CATSDPIWGEQFF. In DNA form, the CDR3 reads TGTGCCACCAGTGATCCTATTTGGGGGGAGCAGTTCTTC.